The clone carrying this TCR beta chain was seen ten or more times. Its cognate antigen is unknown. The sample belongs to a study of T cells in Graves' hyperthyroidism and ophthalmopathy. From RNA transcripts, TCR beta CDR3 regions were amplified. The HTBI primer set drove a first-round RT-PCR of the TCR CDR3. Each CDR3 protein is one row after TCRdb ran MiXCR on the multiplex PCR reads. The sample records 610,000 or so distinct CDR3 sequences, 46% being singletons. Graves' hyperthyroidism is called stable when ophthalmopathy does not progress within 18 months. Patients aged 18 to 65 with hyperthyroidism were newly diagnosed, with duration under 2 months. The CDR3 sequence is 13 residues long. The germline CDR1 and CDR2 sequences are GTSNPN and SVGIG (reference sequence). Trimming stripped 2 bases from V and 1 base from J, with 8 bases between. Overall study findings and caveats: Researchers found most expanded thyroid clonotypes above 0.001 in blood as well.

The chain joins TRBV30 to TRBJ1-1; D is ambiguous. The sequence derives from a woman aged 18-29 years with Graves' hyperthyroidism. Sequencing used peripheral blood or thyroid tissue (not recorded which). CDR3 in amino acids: CAWSIRGNTEAFF. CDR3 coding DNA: TGTGCCTGGAGTATAAGAGGGAACACTGAAGCTTTCTTT.